The 21 T cell receptor beta chains given below trace back to one sample, sequenced in a study of vaccination and CD4 T cells after COVID-19. The antigens of these receptors remain unknown. Time point in this sample: late sampling 161 to 241 days after vaccination in a few convalescent patients. The treatment: roughly 10-day PBMC culture with coronavirus spike peptide pools or control peptides (ViraFEST assay). Cultured CD4+ T-cell DNA underwent Oncomine TCR Beta short-read sequencing. TCRdb reprocessed the PCR reads with MiXCR, giving one entry per CDR3 protein. Seen here are about 15,000 distinct CDR3 sequences, 47% observed once, and the top ten hold around 20%. This sample comprised CD4+ T cells from blood, cultured in vitro, obtained about 7 months after SARS-CoV-2 vaccination. The receptors here all came from a human donor who had recovered from COVID-19.

This clonotype was recorded a few times. This chain joins TRBV15 and TRBJ2-3; 8 bases fit TRBD2. Trimming at V came to 0 bases and at J to 6 bases, leaving 11 bases not matched to a gene. The CDR3 covers 17 residues. Germline V gene sequence: CDR1 LNHNV, CDR2 YYDKDF (reference sequence). Here the CDR3 DNA reads TGTGCCACCAGCAGAGATGCGGGAGGAGGGGCTAGTGATACGCAGTATTTT. This codes for CATSRDAGGGASDTQYF.

The gene calls are TRBV7-2 and TRBJ2-2, with TRBD1 identical over 9 bases. CDR3 length: 15 amino acids. In germline, CDR1 is SGHTA, CDR2 FQGNSA. J gave up 1 base and V 6 bases, and 3 bases lay outside the gene matches. CDR3 in amino acids: CASRTGQGNTGELFF. The CDR3 nucleotides are TGTGCCAGCAGGACGGGACAGGGGAACACCGGGGAGCTGTTTTTT.

V is TRBV27 and J is TRBJ1-2; unclear D gene. V lost 0 bases and J 5 bases, leaving 7 bases between the germline ends. The V gene's germline CDR1 is MNHEY and CDR2 SMNVEV (reference sequence). The CDR3 runs to 13 residues. In DNA form, the CDR3 reads TGTGCCAGCAGTTTATCGGAGGGATATGGCTACACCTTC. Translation: CASSLSEGYGYTF.

The chain recombines TRBV19 with TRBJ2-7; D might be TRBD1 or TRBD2, each matching 5 bases. Per germline, CDR1 LNHDA and CDR2 SQIVND (reference sequence). This CDR3 spans 17 amino acids. The V gene lost 1 base and the J gene lost 0 bases, with 16 bases spanning the gap. The CDR3 region is CASSIGRFRDGSYEQYF. Here the CDR3 DNA reads TGTGCCAGTAGTATAGGTCGATTCCGGGACGGCTCCTACGAGCAGTACTTC.

The CDR3 sequence: CASSLTDRGISYEQYF. For the CDR3, the DNA is TGTGCCAGCAGCTTAACCGACAGGGGGATCTCCTACGAGCAGTACTTC. This chain links TRBV7-3 with TRBJ2-7; 9 nucleotides agree with TRBD1. This CDR3 spans 16 amino acids. Germline assignment: CDR1 SGHTA and CDR2 FQGTGA. The V and J ends lost 0 bases and 0 bases, in that order; junction bases with no gene match: 3. The full variable domain, with the rest looked up from reference TRBV7-3 and TRBJ2-7, is GAGVSQTPSNKVTEKGKYVELRCDPISGHTALYWYRQSLGQGPEFLIYFQGTGAADDSGLPNDRFFAVRPEGSVSTLKIQRTERGDSAVYLCASSLTDRGISYEQYFGPGTRLTVT.

The chain employs TRBV5-1 and TRBJ2-5; 8 bases are a match to TRBD2. The CDR3 is 15 amino acids. Germline CDR1 and CDR2: SGHRS and YFSETQ. Trimming took 4 bases from V and 5 from J; bases not matched to a gene: 10. CDR3: CASSPGTRRGETQYF. The DNA for the CDR3 is TGCGCCAGCAGCCCCGGGACTAGGCGGGGGGAGACCCAGTACTTC.

Details on this clonotype: Relative to the germline gene, one junction end is altered; a read error may explain this. This sequence joins TRBV28 and TRBJ2-7; 9 bases fit TRBD1. This CDR3 is built from 12 residues. The germline CDR1 and CDR2 sequences are MDHEN and SYDVKM. The CDR3 spells CASSSPGTGLNF. The CDR3 coding sequence is TGTGCCAGCAGTTCCCCCGGGACAGGGCTGAACTTC.

Only a few counts were recorded for this clonotype. The gene calls are TRBV20-1 and TRBJ1-1; 7 nucleotides line up with TRBD1. Germline V CDR1 and CDR2: DFQATT, SNEGSKA (reference sequence). The CDR3 loop spans 14 amino acids. Trimming took 6 bases from V and 3 from J; bases not matched to a gene: 10. This CDR3 reads CSATHPRGDTEAFF. DNA for the CDR3: TGCAGTGCGACACACCCCAGGGGGGACACTGAAGCTTTCTTT.

The rearrangement links TRBV6-2 or TRBV6-3 to TRBJ2-5, with D possibly being TRBD2 (6 bases). The CDR3 extends over 15 amino acids. Trimming took 4 bases from V and 4 from J, leaving 16 bases between them. Germline V gives CDR1 MNHEY, CDR2 SVGEGT. The CDR3 loop is CASSSPTGGRETQYF. The CDR3 DNA follows: TGTGCCAGCAGTTCCCCCACCGGGGGTCGAGAGACCCAGTACTTC.

The genes are TRBV29-1 and TRBJ2-5, with D unclear. Between the trimmed V and J ends, which lost 5 bases and 4 bases, there was a span of 11 bases. There are 12 residues in the CDR3. Germline CDR1 reads SQVTM; CDR2 reads ANQGSEA. CDR3 protein: CSVRSAGETQYF. The CDR3 DNA reads as TGCAGCGTTCGCTCGGCAGGAGAGACCCAGTACTTC.

V usage is TRBV7-2 and J usage is TRBJ2-7, with 12 bases matching TRBD2. The CDR3 extends over 17 amino acids. V lost 4 bases to trimming and J lost 3 bases; unmatched junction nucleotides: 10. Germline CDR1 SGHTA, CDR2 FQGNSA. The chain's CDR3 is CASSSSSGGASRYEQYF. Written as DNA, the CDR3 is TGTGCCAGCAGCTCGTCTAGCGGGGGGGCCTCCCGCTACGAGCAGTACTTC.

This chain links TRBV7-2 with TRBJ2-1, with 8 nucleotides matching TRBD2. The CDR3 is made up of 18 amino acids. V dropped 0 bases and J dropped 2; count of bases not matched to a gene: 9. The germline gives CDR1 SGHTA, CDR2 FQGNSA. The CDR3 region has the DNA TGTGCCAGCAGCTTAGCGCTGTGGAGCGGGAGTACCTACAATGAGCAGTTCTTC. Its translation: CASSLALWSGSTYNEQFF. Drawing the rest from reference TRBV7-2 and TRBJ2-1, the complete variable domain is GAGVSQSPSNKVTEKGKDVELRCDPISGHTALYWYRQSLGQGLEFLIYFQGNSAPDKSGLPSDRFSAERTGGSVSTLTIQRTQQEDSAVYLCASSLALWSGSTYNEQFFGPGTRLTVL.

This clonotype ranks as medium-sized. The chain carries TRBV15 and TRBJ2-5; D is possibly TRBD2 (5 bases). Trimming stripped 1 base from V and 4 bases from J, with 10 bases between. The CDR3 is 14 residues long. From germline, CDR1 is LNHNV and CDR2 YYDKDF (reference sequence). CDR3 coding DNA: TGTGCCACCAGCAGAGTCCGGACTGGAGAGACCCAGTACTTC. Its protein is CATSRVRTGETQYF.

The chain carries TRBV20-1 and TRBJ2-1; 14 bases fit TRBD2. Germline lookup yields CDR1 DFQATT and CDR2 SNEGSKA (reference sequence). The CDR3 spans 15 residues. V shed 6 bases and J 5 bases; nucleotides not matched to a gene: 6. CDR3 DNA: TGCAGTGCCAGACTAGCGGGGGGGTCTGACAATGAGCAGTTCTTC. Translated, it gives CSARLAGGSDNEQFF.

The V gene is TRBV7-2, the J gene TRBJ2-3; 7 bases map to TRBD1. The junction had 8 bases not matched to a gene; V was cut back by 5 bases and J by 6 bases. The CDR3 covers 14 residues. Germline assignment: CDR1 SGHTA and CDR2 FQGNSA. Written as DNA, the CDR3 is TGTGCCAGCAGCAGCAACAGGGGATGGGATACGCAGTATTTT. Amino acid sequence: CASSSNRGWDTQYF.

This clonotype was detected only a few times. The chain combines TRBV28 with TRBJ1-2; 7 bases are shared with TRBD1. CDR3 length equals 14 residues. V shed 4 bases, J shed 7 bases, and the junction held 9 bases outside the gene matches. From germline, CDR1 is MDHEN and CDR2 SYDVKM. The CDR3 sequence is CASSSGQFGSGYTF. As DNA, the CDR3 is TGTGCCAGCAGTTCGGGACAGTTTGGCAGTGGCTACACCTTC.

This clonotype is deemed large. This sequence joins TRBV12-3 or TRBV12-4 and TRBJ2-5; 12 positions agree with TRBD2. The CDR3 extends over 16 amino acids. Trimming took 1 base from V and 5 from J; bases not matched to a gene: 5. CDR3 nucleotide sequence: TGTGCCAGCAGTTTAGGACTAGCGGGGGCCGGGGAGACCCAGTACTTC. It yields the protein CASSLGLAGAGETQYF.

The chain recombines TRBV7-3 with TRBJ1-5; 8 bases match TRBD1. Trimming took 6 bases from V and 6 from J; bases not matched to a gene: 10. Germline assignment: CDR1 SGHTA and CDR2 FQGTGA. This CDR3 has 15 amino acids. The CDR3 reads CASRRPETGVQPQHF. DNA of the CDR3: TGTGCCAGCAGGAGGCCGGAGACAGGGGTTCAGCCCCAGCATTTT.

There are a few counts of this clonotype. The V call is TRBV19, the J call TRBJ1-5; D not certain. Germline assignment: CDR1 LNHDA and CDR2 SQIVND (reference sequence). The V gene lost 5 bases and the J gene lost 5 bases, with 16 bases spanning the gap. The CDR3 loop spans 15 amino acids. The CDR3 DNA sequence: TGTGCCAGTAGTCCCGGACCGGGGAAGGATCAGCCCCAGCATTTT. It is translated as CASSPGPGKDQPQHF.

The CDR3 protein is CASSYRGQAGYGYTF. The CDR3 bases are TGTGCCAGCAGTTACCGGGGACAGGCTGGGTATGGCTACACCTTC. This chain links TRBV6-5 with TRBJ1-2; TRBD1 matches at 8 bases. Germline V CDR1 and CDR2: MNHEY, SVGAGI. The junction had 7 bases not matched to a gene; V was cut back by 2 bases and J by 5 bases. This CDR3 is 15 amino acids long.

The chain is built from TRBV20-1 and TRBJ2-3, with TRBD2 matching over 7 bases. Germline V gives CDR1 DFQATT, CDR2 SNEGSKA (reference sequence). This CDR3 contains 15 residues. Trimming took 0 bases from V and 1 from J; bases not matched to a gene: 4. This chain's CDR3 is CSARERTSGTDTQYF. The CDR3 coding sequence is TGCAGTGCTAGAGAGAGAACTAGCGGCACAGATACGCAGTATTTT.